These T cell receptor beta chains were read from a single sample in a study of cytomegalovirus exposure and HLA in healthy donors. Repertoires were generated with immunoSEQ multiplex PCR, while TCRdb's copy carries only in-frame clones and drops some. The data contain about 63,000 clones, 71% of them seen just once; the ten biggest clones take up roughly 25%. Sequenced sample: PBMCs. All receptors derive from a man aged 45-65 years in good health and CMV-seropositive. The CDR3 runs from the conserved cysteine through the conserved F or W. The order of the fields is D gene, J gene, V gene, clone size, CDR3 DNA, CDR3 protein. The D gene is left open where the match is weak. Some rows mark clone size as missing; the rest say once, few, many or name a class of expanded clone.

-,TRBJ1-5,TRBV14,-,TGTGCCAGCAGCCCTAGACCCGGGGGGCATCAGCCCCAGCATTTT,CASSPRPGGHQPQHF
-,TRBJ2-5,TRBV4-3,-,TGCGCCAGCAGCCAAGATGGATCCCGGAAGGGGGCCCAGTACTTC,CASSQDGSRKGAQYF
-,TRBJ2-7,TRBV7-2,-,TGTGCCAGCAGCCTATCCGGGACTTCCTACGAGCAGTACTTC,CASSLSGTSYEQYF
TRBD1,TRBJ2-5,TRBV5-1,-,TGCGCCAGCAGCTCGACAGGGCTCCAAGAGACCCAGTACTTC,CASSSTGLQETQYF
-,TRBJ2-5,TRBV10-3,-,TGTGCCACCTCGGACAGCCAAGAGACCCAGTACTTC,CATSDSQETQYF
TRBD1,TRBJ2-1,TRBV7-2,-,TGTGCCAGCAGCTTGGGACAGGCCTCCTACAATGAGCAGTTCTTC,CASSLGQASYNEQFF
-,TRBJ2-1,TRBV30,once,TGTGCCTGGAGCCGGCGGGCGGGTAGCTCCTACAATGAGCAGTTCTTC,CAWSRRAGSSYNEQFF
-,TRBJ1-3,TRBV7-9,few,TGTGCCAGCAGCCTCTGGAGTTCGTTCTCTGGAAACACCATATATTTT,CASSLWSSFSGNTIYF
TRBD1,TRBJ1-2,TRBV11-2,-,TGTGCCAGCAGCTTCGGAGGGGGCTCTATCTATGGCTACACCTTC,CASSFGGGSIYGYTF
TRBD2,TRBJ2-1,TRBV14,-,TGTGCCAGCAGCCAAGACCTTCGGGCGGGGGGGTTCTACAATGAGCAGTTCTTC,CASSQDLRAGGFYNEQFF
TRBD2,TRBJ2-1,TRBV5-4,-,TGTGCCAGCAGCCCAACTAGCGGGAGGAATGGTGAGCAGTTCTTC,CASSPTSGRNGEQFF